Listed here are 20 T cell receptor beta chains from one sample, sequenced in a study of blood T cell repertoires in COVID-19. Sequenced by immunoSEQ multiplex PCR; TCRdb stores in-frame clones only, minus some. This repertoire shows 100,000 to 150,000 clones, approximately 88% found once; its top ten account for 7.5% to 8%. The sequenced sample consisted of peripheral blood. The receptor source for this set is a man aged 50-60 years with acute or convalescent COVID-19.

The rearrangement uses TRBV5-1 and TRBJ2-5; D ambiguous. The CDR3 consists of 14 residues. Germline lookup yields CDR1 SGHRS and CDR2 YFSETQ. V lost 0 bases, J lost 2 bases, and 8 bases lay in between. CDR3 in amino acids: CASSLGAAQETQYF. The DNA for the CDR3 is TGCGCCAGCAGCTTGGGGGCAGCACAAGAGACCCAGTACTTC.

CDR3 sequence reads: CASGLGLADYNEQFF. In nucleotides, the CDR3 is TGTGCTAGTGGTTTGGGGTTAGCGGACTACAATGAGCAGTTCTTC. The chain employs TRBV12-5 and TRBJ2-1, with D perhaps TRBD2 (6 bases). This CDR3 has 15 amino acids. V was cut by 1 base and J by 3 bases, with 10 bases left in between. In germline, CDR1 is LGHNT, CDR2 FRNRAP.

The chain combines TRBV6-5 with TRBJ1-3; D not resolved. CDR1 and CDR2 (germline): MNHEY, SVGAGI. Trimming pared 8 bases from V and 2 bases from J, leaving 13 bases between. The CDR3 is 14 amino acids. The CDR3, as DNA: TGTGCCAGCTCTACAGTTGGGCCTGGAAACACCATATATTTT. Protein: CASSTVGPGNTIYF.

The chain has TRBV18 and TRBJ2-3; D unresolved. The V gene lost 6 bases and the J gene lost 0 bases, with 10 bases spanning the gap. In germline, CDR1 is KGHSH, CDR2 LQKENI. The CDR3 spans 14 residues. The CDR3 DNA reads as TGTGCCAGCTCGATGACTGGTAGCACAGATACGCAGTATTTT. This gives the protein CASSMTGSTDTQYF.

The chain employs TRBV10-3 and TRBJ2-2, with D unresolved. V lost 0 bases and J 1 base, leaving 6 bases between the germline ends. The CDR3 spans 15 residues. Germline loops: CDR1 ENHRY, CDR2 SYGVKD. CDR3 DNA sequence: TGTGCCATCAGTGAGTCGAGACAGAACACCGGGGAGCTGTTTTTT. This gives the protein CAISESRQNTGELFF.

J is TRBJ2-2 and V is TRBV19; D is possibly TRBD1 (6 bases). V was clipped by 2 bases and J by 4 bases, with 11 bases between them. Germline V CDR1 and CDR2: LNHDA, SQIVND (reference sequence). The CDR3 is made up of 15 amino acids. This CDR3 is CASSIPSRGTGELFF. The CDR3 DNA is TGTGCCAGTAGTATACCGAGCAGGGGCACCGGGGAGCTGTTTTTT.

This clone was seen only once. J is TRBJ2-5 and V is TRBV11-2; TRBD2 is a possible D gene (6 bases). Trimming removed 5 bases at V and 3 bases at J, with 19 bases between. Germline loops: CDR1 SGHAT, CDR2 FQNNGV. This CDR3 has 16 residues. CDR3 region: CASSPGPLTGEETQYF. The CDR3 bases are TGTGCCAGCAGCCCCGGGCCCCTAACGGGAGAAGAGACCCAGTACTTC.

This chain joins TRBV6-5 and TRBJ1-1; 7 bases match TRBD1. This CDR3 region has 12 residues. Germline trimming cut 6 bases from V and 8 bases from J; bases unmatched to any gene: 6. Germline CDR1 reads MNHEY; CDR2 reads SVGAGI. CDR3 in DNA: TGTGCCAGCAGCCGACAGGGTAGAGAAGCTTTCTTT. Its translation: CASSRQGREAFF.

The genes are TRBV7-9 and TRBJ2-5; TRBD2 matches at 15 bases. J was trimmed by 3 bases and V by 5 bases; bases with no gene match: 4. Germline CDR1 reads SEHNR; CDR2 reads FQNEAQ (reference sequence). This CDR3 has 16 residues. CDR3 sequence: CASSGTSGRRKETQYF. For the CDR3, the DNA is TGTGCCAGCAGCGGGACTAGCGGGAGGAGGAAAGAGACCCAGTACTTC.

V and J are TRBV5-8 and TRBJ1-2, with D perhaps TRBD1 (6 bases). The V end lost 1 base, the J end lost 3 bases, and 16 bases lay between the germline ends. The CDR3 length is 16 residues. Germline V gene sequence: CDR1 SGHTS, CDR2 YDEGEE. The CDR3 DNA follows: TGTGCCAGCAGCTTGATGGGGGACACCCACTACTATGGCTACACCTTC. Protein: CASSLMGDTHYYGYTF. Drawing the rest from reference TRBV5-8 and TRBJ1-2, the complete variable domain is EAGVTQSPTHLIKTRGQQATLRCSPISGHTSVYWYQQALGLGLQFLLWYDEGEERNRGNFPPRFSGRQFPNYSSELNVNALELEDSALYLCASSLMGDTHYYGYTFGSGTRLTVV.

This chain joins TRBV5-1 and TRBJ1-6, with D unresolved. From germline, CDR1 is SGHRS and CDR2 YFSETQ. The CDR3 loop spans 12 amino acids. Trimming left V 3 bases short and J 6 bases short, with 4 bases between. CDR3 residues: CASSSSNSPLHF. CDR3 DNA: TGCGCCAGCAGCTCCAGTAATTCACCCCTCCACTTT.

The chain recombines TRBV7-2 with TRBJ2-3; 8 positions agree with TRBD2. The V gene's germline CDR1 is SGHTA and CDR2 FQGNSA. The CDR3 runs to 16 residues. The trim removed 4 bases at V and 0 bases at J, leaving 6 bases unmatched. This CDR3 is CASSSLLAGSTDTQYF. DNA for the CDR3: TGTGCCAGCAGCTCCCTTCTAGCGGGCAGCACAGATACGCAGTATTTT.

V and J are TRBV2 and TRBJ2-2, with TRBD2 matching over 15 bases. The CDR3 runs to 18 residues. Trimming removed 4 bases from V and 6 bases from J; junction bases left unmatched: 9. Germline lookup yields CDR1 SNHLY and CDR2 FYNNEI. CDR3 protein: CASSGGLAGGEVAGELFF. CDR3 nucleotide sequence: TGTGCCAGCAGTGGAGGACTAGCGGGAGGGGAGGTGGCCGGGGAGCTGTTTTTT.

J is TRBJ2-7 and V is TRBV7-9; possible D gene TRBD2, 5 bases. This CDR3 contains 16 residues. The germline gives CDR1 SEHNR, CDR2 FQNEAQ (reference sequence). V lost 4 bases, J lost 0 bases, and 16 bases lay in between. The CDR3 coding sequence is TGTGCCAGCAGCTACGAGGTGGGCGGGTTCTCCTACGAGCAGTACTTC. Amino acids: CASSYEVGGFSYEQYF.

The rearrangement links TRBV4-1 to TRBJ2-2, with TRBD1 matching over 7 bases. CDR3 length equals 14 residues. Germline lookup yields CDR1 MGHRA and CDR2 YSYEKL. Trimming cost V 3 bases and J 4 bases; bases outside gene matches: 2. In DNA, the CDR3 is TGCGCCAGCAGCCATGACAGGGTCACCGGGGAGCTGTTTTTT. Residues: CASSHDRVTGELFF.

The chain uses TRBV10-3 and TRBJ1-4; D possibly corresponds to TRBD1 (6 bases). V lost 3 bases, J lost 8 bases, and 16 bases lay in between. This CDR3 spans 15 amino acids. Per germline, CDR1 ENHRY and CDR2 SYGVKD. CDR3 protein: CAISDGSGGLEKLFF. DNA for the CDR3: TGTGCCATCAGTGATGGATCGGGGGGGCTCGAAAAACTGTTTTTT.

This chain uses TRBV6-6 with TRBJ2-2; a weak D match, TRBD2 (6 bases). CDR1 and CDR2 from the germline V gene are MNHNY and SVGAGI (reference sequence). This CDR3 region has 14 residues. V was pared by 8 bases and J by 0 bases, with 10 bases between. DNA of the CDR3: TGTGCCAGCTGCTCTAGCGCGAACACCGGGGAGCTGTTTTTT. As protein: CASCSSANTGELFF.

The V and J genes are TRBV5-1 and TRBJ2-1, with 7 positions matching TRBD2. V gave up 4 bases and J gave up 0 bases; unmatched junction bases: 4. This CDR3 contains 15 residues. Germline-derived CDR1 and CDR2 are SGHRS and YFSETQ. The CDR3 DNA is TGCGCCAGCAGCCTACGGGACTACTCCTACAATGAGCAGTTCTTC. Translation: CASSLRDYSYNEQFF.

V gene TRBV4-2 combines with J gene TRBJ1-5, with 7 positions matching TRBD1. The ends lost 4 bases at V and 3 bases at J; junction bases unmatched: 3. This CDR3 comprises 14 residues. Per the germline V gene, CDR1 is LGHNA and CDR2 is YNFKEQ. The CDR3 here is CASSRGQTNQPQHF. CDR3 nucleotide sequence: TGTGCCAGCAGCCGGGGACAGACCAATCAGCCCCAGCATTTT.

V and J are TRBV19 and TRBJ1-1; 7 bases match TRBD1. CDR3 size: 16 residues. V dropped 6 bases and J dropped 3; count of bases not matched to a gene: 13. The germline V gene encodes CDR1 LNHDA and CDR2 SQIVND (reference sequence). This CDR3 reads CASRDPGQKFYTEAFF. The CDR3 region has the DNA TGTGCCAGTAGGGATCCGGGACAGAAATTTTACACTGAAGCTTTCTTT.